This entry lists 4 T cell receptor beta chains sequenced from one sample in a study of blood T cell repertoires in COVID-19. The protocol was immunoSEQ multiplex PCR, while the TCRdb copy is restricted to in-frame clones and leaves out a portion. The sample yields about 300,000 clones, around 86% seen once. The sample consisted of PBMCs or T cells enriched from blood (not recorded which). These receptors all come from a man aged 55 to 70 who had recovered from COVID-19.

The genes are TRBV23-1 and TRBJ2-5; 7 bases agree with TRBD2. TRBV23-1 qualifies as an ORF whose function is uncertain. This CDR3 spans 15 amino acids. Trimming cost V 2 bases and J 3 bases; bases outside gene matches: 6. The CDR3 sequence: CASSQRRLAEETQYF. The DNA for the CDR3 is TGCGCCAGCAGTCAACGTAGGCTAGCGGAAGAGACCCAGTACTTC.

As for this clone: The junction differs from germline at one of its ends, possibly a read error. The chain joins TRBV7-7 to TRBJ2-1, with 8 bases matching TRBD2. The CDR3 has 15 amino acids. The germline CDR1 and CDR2 sequences are SSHAT and FNYEAQ (reference sequence). CDR3 DNA: TGTGCTAGCAGCCTAAATAGCGGGACCTACAATGAGCAGTTCTTC. It specifies CASSLNSGTYNEQFF. Full variable domain (rest looked up from reference TRBV7-7 and TRBJ2-1): GAGVSQSPRYKVTKRGQDVTLRCDPISSHATLYWYQQALGQGPEFLTYFNYEAQPDKSGLPSDRFSAERPEGSISTLTIQRTEQRDSAMYRCASSLNSGTYNEQFFGPGTRLTVL.

The genes are TRBV13 and TRBJ2-3; TRBD2 agrees at 9 bases. The CDR3 totals 17 residues. The germline gives CDR1 PRHDT, CDR2 FYEKMQ (reference sequence). The junction had 11 bases not matched to a gene; V was cut back by 5 bases and J by 2 bases. The CDR3 reads CASSLDSGSWTTDTQYF. CDR3 nucleotide sequence: TGTGCCAGCAGCCTAGATAGCGGGAGTTGGACCACAGATACGCAGTATTTT.

The chain employs TRBV6-6 and TRBJ2-7; maybe TRBD2 (6 bases). The germline gives CDR1 MNHNY, CDR2 SVGAGI (reference sequence). This CDR3 spans 15 amino acids. Trimming took 5 bases from V and 3 from J, leaving 17 bases between them. The CDR3: CASSGLASDRYEQYF. In nucleotides, the CDR3 is TGTGCCAGCAGTGGCCTGGCTAGCGATCGCTACGAGCAGTACTTC.